These 21 T cell receptor beta chains came from one sample sequenced in a study of shared clonotypes between healthy human individuals (dated by TCRdb to 2020 to 2022). The method behind the library was the immunoSEQ multiplex PCR assay. TCRdb's version of the immuneACCESS table is confined to in-frame rearrangements and falls short of the full clone set. An unresolved V gene accounts for under half of the shortfall where checked; the remainder is of unknown origin. The sample table records about 2.1 million clones; under 95% of these occur just once. The ten most abundant clones make up over 1.5% of the sample. CD8 naive samples were CD45RO-negative cells positively selected for CCR7, giving a CD45RA+CCR7+ population that excluded TemRA cells. Sequences were obtained from naive CD8+ T cells from PBMCs. Interpreted using the paper, the cell subset or site label stands for: CD45RA+CCR7+. Receptors originate from a man younger than 35 in good health. Some clones in this sample may be carry-over from other donors' samples.

This chain connects TRBV28 to TRBJ1-2, with D perhaps matching TRBD1 (6 bases). V shed 0 bases and J shed 10 bases, with 15 bases lying between them. CDR3 length: 14 residues. Germline V gene data show CDR1 as MDHEN and CDR2 as SYDVKM. Written as DNA, the CDR3 is TGTGCCAGCAGTTTATGGCCAGGGGAATCCGTCTACACCTTC. Its translation is CASSLWPGESVYTF.

The rearrangement uses TRBV19 and TRBJ1-1; the D is unclear. CDR1 LNHDA and CDR2 SQIVND come from the germline V gene (reference sequence). The length of the CDR3 is 11 residues. Deletions cut 8 bases from V and 4 bases from J, with 8 bases between. In DNA, the CDR3 is TGTGCCAGTCTCTGGGGCACTGAAGCTTTCTTT. This sequence encodes CASLWGTEAFF.

The gene calls are TRBV7-5 and TRBJ1-5; the table's D call of TRBD1 was not tested on the DNA. TRBV7-5 is a known pseudogene. The CDR3 totals 15 residues. This chain's CDR3 is CVRSPPISQYQPQHF. The CDR3 DNA reads TGTGTCAGAAGCCCCCCGATTTCTCAGTATCAGCCCCAGCATTTT.

The chain is built from TRBV5-6 and TRBJ2-3; the D is unclear. CDR3 length: 13 residues. From germline, CDR1 is SGHDT and CDR2 YYEEEE. Deletions cut 1 base from V and 4 bases from J, with 7 bases between. The CDR3 region is CASSLLVPDTQYF. The CDR3 coding sequence is TGTGCCAGCAGCTTGCTTGTACCAGATACGCAGTATTTT. The full variable domain, rest sourced from reference TRBV5-6 and TRBJ2-3, is DAGVTQSPTHLIKTRGQQVTLRCSPKSGHDTVSWYQQALGQGPQFIFQYYEEEERQRGNFPDRFSGHQFPNYSSELNVNALLLGDSALYLCASSLLVPDTQYFGPGTRLTVL.

The chain recombines TRBV7-9 with TRBJ2-1, with D perhaps TRBD1 or TRBD2 (5 bases each). Germline CDR1 SEHNR, CDR2 FQNEAQ (reference sequence). Trimming shortened V by 1 base and J by 8 bases, and 15 bases separated the two germline ends. This CDR3 is 15 amino acids long. Here the CDR3 reads CASSLGGLGSDEQFF. The CDR3 bases are TGTGCCAGCAGCTTAGGGGGGTTGGGTAGCGATGAGCAGTTCTTC.

The chain couples TRBV23-1 to TRBJ2-2; 11 bases agree with TRBD1. TRBV23-1 is given ORF status, its function remaining uncertain. After removal of 8 bases from V and 7 bases from J, the junction contained 9 bases not matched to a gene. The length of the CDR3 is 15 residues. In DNA form, the CDR3 reads TGCGCCAGCGGAACCGGGACAGGGGGTGTCGGGGAGCTGTTTTTT. This encodes CASGTGTGGVGELFF.

CDR3 loop: CASSQGRVAGFEQFF. CDR3 DNA: TGTGCCAGCAGCCAAGGGAGGGTAGCGGGATTTGAGCAGTTCTTC. The chain links TRBV4-2 to TRBJ2-1; 8 nucleotides agree with TRBD2. From germline, CDR1 is LGHNA and CDR2 YNFKEQ. Trimming cost V 1 base and J 9 bases; bases outside gene matches: 8. This CDR3 has 15 residues.

This clone is a singleton in its sample. The sample contains more than one DNA sequence encoding this CDR3. This chain uses TRBV7-9 with TRBJ2-1, with a tentative D call TRBD2 (5 bases). Germline values: CDR1 SEHNR, CDR2 FQNEAQ (reference sequence). Trimming took off 3 bases at V and 10 bases at J, with 10 bases between the two ends. This CDR3 has 12 residues. CDR3 DNA: TGTGCCAGCAGCTTGCTAGCCAACGAGCAGTTCTTC. It is translated as CASSLLANEQFF.

This chain uses TRBV11-2 with TRBJ1-2; maybe TRBD1 (6 bases). V was clipped by 4 bases and J by 4 bases, with 16 bases between them. Looked up from germline, CDR1 is SGHAT and CDR2 is FQNNGV. This CDR3 comprises 15 residues. The CDR3 region has the DNA TGTGCCAGCAGCTCCCGGACAGCCCCTACCTATGGCTACACCTTC. It yields the protein CASSSRTAPTYGYTF. Full variable domain (missing parts from reference TRBV11-2 and TRBJ1-2): EAGVAQSPRYKIIEKRQSVAFWCNPISGHATLYWYQQILGQGPKLLIQFQNNGVVDDSQLPKDRFSAERLKGVDSTLKIQPAKLEDSAVYLCASSSRTAPTYGYTFGSGTRLTVV.

This clone was seen once. The V and J genes are TRBV7-9 and TRBJ2-7; TRBD2 might be the D (6 bases). V was clipped by 4 bases and J by 3 bases, with 19 bases between them. Germline values: CDR1 SEHNR, CDR2 FQNEAQ (reference sequence). The CDR3 runs to 16 residues. The CDR3 DNA follows: TGTGCCAGCAGCTCTGCCGCCTATGGGGAGGACTACGAGCAGTACTTC. Its translation: CASSSAAYGEDYEQYF.

This clone was seen once. The chain has TRBV4-2 and TRBJ2-1; D perhaps matches TRBD2 (5 bases). Germline V gives CDR1 LGHNA, CDR2 YNFKEQ. This CDR3 is built from 16 residues. With 0 bases removed from V and 5 bases from J, the gap between germline ends came to 14 bases. The CDR3 DNA reads TGTGCCAGCAGCCAAGATGGGCCAGCGGCGAACAATGAGCAGTTCTTC. Translation: CASSQDGPAANNEQFF.

The chain has TRBV27 and TRBJ2-1; TRBD1 or TRBD2 may be the D gene (5 bases each). The V end lost 5 bases, the J end lost 0 bases, and 8 bases lay between the germline ends. The CDR3 has 14 amino acids. The germline V gene encodes CDR1 MNHEY and CDR2 SMNVEV (reference sequence). CDR3 residues: CASSEGTSYNEQFF. CDR3 DNA sequence: TGTGCCAGCAGTGAGGGGACCTCCTACAATGAGCAGTTCTTC.

This sequence joins TRBV9 and TRBJ2-1; D not certain. The CDR3 loop spans 14 amino acids. Germline assignment: CDR1 SGDLS and CDR2 YYNGEE. Trimming cost V 4 bases and J 3 bases, with 11 bases left between them. The CDR3 is CASSLPGFYNEQFF. The CDR3, as DNA: TGTGCCAGCAGCTTACCGGGTTTCTACAATGAGCAGTTCTTC.

The chain has TRBV6-5 and TRBJ1-1; the D is unclear. V gave up 6 bases and J gave up 0 bases, with 14 bases separating them. Germline V CDR1 and CDR2: MNHEY, SVGAGI. CDR3 length: 15 residues. The CDR3 spells CASRPEQNMNTEAFF. The CDR3 nucleotides are TGTGCCAGCAGACCCGAACAGAACATGAACACTGAAGCTTTCTTT.

Points on this clone: The same CDR3 is also encoded by other DNA sequences in this sample. The chain has TRBV28 and TRBJ2-7, with D unresolved. The germline gives CDR1 MDHEN, CDR2 SYDVKM. The CDR3 extends over 14 amino acids. The ends were cut back, 3 bases at V and 1 base at J, with 10 bases in the middle. The CDR3 spells CASSFAGRSYEQYF. Here the CDR3 DNA reads TGTGCCAGCAGTTTCGCAGGCCGTTCCTACGAGCAGTACTTC.

The V call is TRBV5-1, the J call TRBJ2-7, with D unresolved. Trimming took 2 bases from V and 6 from J, leaving 18 bases between them. The germline V gene encodes CDR1 SGHRS and CDR2 YFSETQ. The CDR3 extends over 15 amino acids. In DNA, the CDR3 is TGCGCCAGCAGCTTCTCCCCTGGTAGGGCTTCCGAGCAGTACTTC. Encoded protein: CASSFSPGRASEQYF.

This chain links TRBV10-2 with TRBJ2-5; D remains ambiguous. Germline-derived CDR1 and CDR2 are WSHSY and SAAADI. V lost 1 base, J lost 2 bases, and 8 bases lay in between. The CDR3 runs 14 residues. The CDR3 region is CASSEWGNQETQYF. Here the CDR3 DNA reads TGCGCCAGCAGTGAGTGGGGAAATCAAGAGACCCAGTACTTC.

This clone was found once. The J gene is TRBJ2-3, the V gene TRBV9, with 7 bases that match TRBD1. Germline V gives CDR1 SGDLS, CDR2 YYNGEE. V lost 4 bases to trimming and J lost 0 bases; unmatched junction nucleotides: 8. There are 16 residues in the CDR3. CDR3 loop: CASSIKGQPSTDTQYF. The CDR3 DNA sequence: TGTGCCAGCAGCATCAAGGGACAGCCTAGCACAGATACGCAGTATTTT.

The rearrangement links TRBV19 to TRBJ2-6; D might be TRBD2 (5 bases). The CDR3 runs to 19 residues. The V gene lost 3 bases and the J gene lost 0 bases, with 18 bases spanning the gap. Germline V gives CDR1 LNHDA, CDR2 SQIVND (reference sequence). CDR3 in DNA: TGTGCCAGTAGTATCCCAATCAGGACCGCGGGCTCTGGGGCCAACGTCCTGACTTTC. This gives the protein CASSIPIRTAGSGANVLTF.

The chain employs TRBV13 and TRBJ2-1; D is undetermined. This CDR3 has 13 residues. In germline, CDR1 is PRHDT, CDR2 FYEKMQ (reference sequence). V was clipped by 3 bases and J by 7 bases, with 10 bases between them. The CDR3 region is CASSFLVENEQFF. The CDR3 nucleotides are TGTGCCAGCAGCTTTCTGGTGGAAAATGAGCAGTTCTTC. Supplemented by reference TRBV13 and TRBJ2-1, the full variable domain reads AAGVIQSPRHLIKEKRETATLKCYPIPRHDTVYWYQQGPGQDPQFLISFYEKMQSDKGSIPDRFSAQQFSDYHSELNMSSLELGDSALYFCASSFLVENEQFFGPGTRLTVL.

The chain is built from TRBV7-2 and TRBJ2-2, with TRBD2 matching over 11 bases. The V and J ends lost 5 bases and 5 bases, in that order; junction bases with no gene match: 10. The CDR3 sequence is 17 residues long. The germline V gene has CDR1 SGHTA and CDR2 FQGNSA. CDR3 in DNA: TGTGCCAGCAGCCAACCCGGGACTAGCGGACCAACCGGGGAGCTGTTTTTT. Protein sequence: CASSQPGTSGPTGELFF.